What follows are 26 T cell receptor beta chains derived from one specimen sequenced in a study of T cell responses to AZD1222 COVID-19 vaccine. The protocol was immunoSEQ multiplex PCR, while the TCRdb copy is restricted to in-frame clones and leaves out a portion. In the table there are about 110,000 clones, approximately 84% of which are singletons. Sequencing was performed on peripheral blood, taken on day 0 of AZD1222 vaccination. The receptors were sampled from an adult in good health.

This rearrangement joins TRBV7-9 to TRBJ1-2; D is unresolved. Per germline, CDR1 SEHNR and CDR2 FQNEAQ (reference sequence). The CDR3 runs 14 residues. The V end was cut by 3 bases, the J end by 0 bases, with 8 bases between. The CDR3 DNA sequence: TGTGCCAGCAGCTTTAGTTTGGCTAACTATGGCTACACCTTC. Its protein product is CASSFSLANYGYTF. Full variable domain (outside the CDR3, taken from reference TRBV7-9 and TRBJ1-2): DTGVSQNPRHKITKRGQNVTFRCDPISEHNRLYWYRQTLGQGPEFLTYFQNEAQLEKSRLLSDRFSAERPKGSFSTLEIQRTEQGDSAMYLCASSFSLANYGYTFGSGTRLTVV.

The chain joins TRBV20-1 to TRBJ2-5, with D unclear. V was shortened by 2 bases and J by 5 bases, with 6 bases between the two germline ends. Germline assignment: CDR1 DFQATT and CDR2 SNEGSKA (reference sequence). The CDR3 extends over 11 amino acids. The CDR3 spells CSARPGETQYF. The CDR3 bases are TGCAGTGCTAGACCCGGGGAGACCCAGTACTTC.

The chain couples TRBV11-2 to TRBJ2-5, with D perhaps TRBD2 (6 bases). CDR3 size: 16 residues. Trimming shortened V by 5 bases and J by 4 bases, and 20 bases separated the two germline ends. CDR1 SGHAT and CDR2 FQNNGV come from the germline V gene. CDR3 amino acids: CASSKFQGARGETQYF. The DNA of the CDR3 is TGTGCCAGCAGCAAATTTCAAGGGGCGCGGGGAGAGACCCAGTACTTC.

The V call is TRBV7-3, the J call TRBJ2-4, with a weak D call TRBD1 (5 bases). The CDR3 totals 14 residues. V was clipped by 6 bases and J by 10 bases, with 19 bases between them. Germline CDR1 and CDR2: SGHTA and FQGTGA. The CDR3 reads CASSSDPDRGIQYF. CDR3 DNA: TGTGCCAGCAGTTCCGACCCCGATAGGGGTATTCAGTACTTC.

The chain uses TRBV28 and TRBJ1-2, with D perhaps TRBD1 (5 bases). V lost 2 bases to trimming and J lost 4 bases, with 17 bases between them. Per the germline V gene, CDR1 is MDHEN and CDR2 is SYDVKM. The length of the CDR3 is 16 residues. The CDR3 sequence is CASSLGGGSTGYGYTF. The CDR3, as DNA: TGTGCCAGCAGTTTAGGGGGGGGTTCGACGGGCTATGGCTACACCTTC.

As for this clone: This specimen includes other DNA sequences encoding the same CDR3. The chain links TRBV28 to TRBJ2-5; D is possibly TRBD1 (5 bases). Between the trimmed V and J ends, which lost 2 bases and 4 bases, there was a span of 5 bases. This CDR3 comprises 12 residues. Looked up from germline, CDR1 is MDHEN and CDR2 is SYDVKM. CDR3 amino acids: CASSLRGETQYF. The CDR3 nucleotides are TGTGCCAGCAGTTTAAGGGGAGAGACCCAGTACTTC.

J is TRBJ2-1 and V is TRBV2; 7 positions match TRBD1. J was trimmed by 6 bases and V by 4 bases; bases with no gene match: 6. CDR1 and CDR2 (germline): SNHLY, FYNNEI. This CDR3 spans 14 amino acids. The CDR3 reads CASSGERGLNEQFF. CDR3 sequence (DNA): TGTGCCAGCAGTGGGGAAAGGGGGCTCAATGAGCAGTTCTTC.

The chain joins TRBV19 to TRBJ1-1; no reliable D call. There are 13 residues in the CDR3. The V end lost 5 bases, the J end lost 1 base, and 8 bases lay between the germline ends. The V gene's germline CDR1 is LNHDA and CDR2 SQIVND (reference sequence). CDR3 in DNA: TGTGCCAGTAGTTCAGACACGAACACTGAAGCTTTCTTT. It specifies CASSSDTNTEAFF.

This rearrangement joins TRBV11-2 to TRBJ1-5; D call uncertain. This CDR3 comprises 16 residues. Germline assignment: CDR1 SGHAT and CDR2 FQNNGV. Trimming pared 1 base from V and 5 bases from J, leaving 15 bases between. CDR3 loop: CASSLVRRDGDQPQHF. In DNA form, the CDR3 reads TGTGCCAGCAGCTTAGTGAGGAGGGATGGAGATCAGCCCCAGCATTTT.

The rearrangement joins TRBV6-5 to TRBJ1-1, with 7 positions matching TRBD1. This CDR3 comprises 13 residues. Germline values: CDR1 MNHEY, CDR2 SVGAGI. Trimming took 7 bases from V and 5 from J; bases not matched to a gene: 7. The CDR3 DNA sequence: TGTGCCAGCACCTTGGACAGGCTGACTGAAGCTTTCTTT. This sequence encodes CASTLDRLTEAFF.

The chain carries TRBV5-1 and TRBJ2-2, with D perhaps matching TRBD2 (5 bases). Germline lookup yields CDR1 SGHRS and CDR2 YFSETQ. V shed 1 base and J shed 2 bases, with 6 bases lying between them. This CDR3 has 14 amino acids. For the CDR3, the DNA is TGCGCCAGCAGCTTGCGGGGAAACACCGGGGAGCTGTTTTTT. It specifies CASSLRGNTGELFF.

The V call is TRBV2, the J call TRBJ1-5; D might be TRBD1 (5 bases). Between the trimmed V and J ends, which lost 7 bases and 0 bases, there was a span of 13 bases. The germline CDR1 and CDR2 sequences are SNHLY and FYNNEI. The CDR3 is made up of 15 amino acids. The CDR3 loop is CASNGPRDSNQPQHF. The CDR3 bases are TGTGCCAGCAATGGGCCCAGGGATAGCAATCAGCCCCAGCATTTT.

This clone has only a few counts. V is TRBV7-2 and J is TRBJ2-1; D uncertain. This CDR3 is 13 amino acids long. Germline CDR1 is SGHTA and CDR2 is FQGNSA. V dropped 2 bases and J dropped 4 bases, with 6 bases sitting between them. In nucleotides, the CDR3 is TGTGCCAGCAGCTTAATGCAGTACAATGAGCAGTTCTTC. Residues: CASSLMQYNEQFF.

The chain has TRBV5-6 and TRBJ2-3; D unclear. This CDR3 is built from 12 residues. V was clipped by 0 bases and J by 7 bases, with 6 bases between them. The germline CDR1 and CDR2 sequences are SGHDT and YYEEEE. The CDR3, as DNA: TGTGCCAGCAGCTTGGGGACCCATACGCAGTATTTT. Translated, it gives CASSLGTHTQYF.

The chain has TRBV15 and TRBJ2-3, with unresolved D. Germline-derived CDR1 and CDR2 are LNHNV and YYDKDF (reference sequence). The CDR3 length is 13 residues. V lost 5 bases and J lost 3, with 9 bases in between. The CDR3 coding sequence is TGTGCCACCAGCGATTATGGGACAGATACGCAGTATTTT. Amino acids: CATSDYGTDTQYF.

The chain recombines TRBV19 with TRBJ1-3; D is ambiguous. This CDR3 region has 17 residues. V was shortened by 6 bases and J by 0 bases, with 18 bases between the two germline ends. Germline CDR1 LNHDA, CDR2 SQIVND (reference sequence). CDR3 DNA: TGTGCCAGTAGGGAAAATACCGACGGTGGCTCTGGAAACACCATATATTTT. This sequence encodes CASRENTDGGSGNTIYF.

Comments on this clone: Germline is not matched at one junction end, which may reflect a read error. The V call is TRBV30, the J call TRBJ2-2; a possible D gene is TRBD1 (5 bases). The germline CDR1 and CDR2 sequences are GTSNPN and SVGIG (reference sequence). This CDR3 is built from 13 residues. In nucleotides, the CDR3 is TGTGCCTGGGGACGACAGACCACCGGAGAGCTGTTTTTT. This translates into CAWGRQTTGELFF.

In its sample, this clone was seen a few times. The chain's CDR3 is CASSEQASLSNEQFF. CDR3 nucleotides: TGTGCCAGCAGTGAACAAGCGTCCCTCAGCAATGAGCAGTTCTTC. The chain joins TRBV2 to TRBJ2-1; unclear D gene. V lost 2 bases, J lost 6 bases, and 14 bases lay in between. The CDR3 loop spans 15 amino acids. From germline, CDR1 is SNHLY and CDR2 FYNNEI.

The chain couples TRBV3-1 (or the pseudogene TRBV3-2) to TRBJ1-2, with D perhaps matching TRBD1 (6 bases). V shed 1 base and J shed 4 bases, with 10 bases lying between them. This CDR3 is 14 amino acids long. CDR1 and CDR2 (germline): LGHDT, YNNKEL (reference sequence). This chain's CDR3 is CASSQGGQIYGYTF. The CDR3 DNA is TGTGCCAGCAGCCAAGGAGGACAGATCTATGGCTACACCTTC.

The rearrangement links TRBV7-9 to TRBJ2-1, with 10 nucleotides matching TRBD1. The CDR3 loop spans 16 amino acids. Per the germline V gene, CDR1 is SEHNR and CDR2 is FQNEAQ (reference sequence). With 5 bases clipped from V and 4 bases from J, the junction kept 8 bases outside the gene matches. The CDR3 protein is CASSRDRGLGYNEQFF. DNA of the CDR3: TGTGCCAGCAGCCGCGACAGGGGGCTGGGGTACAATGAGCAGTTCTTC.

The chain carries TRBV5-4 and TRBJ2-3; TRBD2 aligns across 13 bases. The CDR3 is 16 residues long. V trimming: 5 bases; J trimming: 2 bases; junction bases outside the gene matches: 5. Germline lookup yields CDR1 SGHNT and CDR2 YYREEE (reference sequence). The CDR3 spells CASSSGLAGNTDTQYF. The CDR3 DNA sequence: TGTGCCAGCAGTTCGGGACTAGCGGGGAACACAGATACGCAGTATTTT.

This sequence joins TRBV9 and TRBJ2-1; 9 bases match TRBD1. Germline values: CDR1 SGDLS, CDR2 YYNGEE. The V gene end was trimmed by 0 bases and the J gene end by 5 bases; junction bases not matched to a gene: 9. The CDR3 loop spans 17 amino acids. The CDR3 loop is CASSVAVRGQGDNEQFF. The DNA for the CDR3 is TGTGCCAGCAGCGTAGCGGTCCGGGGACAGGGTGACAATGAGCAGTTCTTC.

The CDR3 region is CASSVVPQMDTQYF. The CDR3 DNA reads as TGTGCCAGCAGCGTAGTTCCCCAGATGGATACGCAGTATTTT. The chain recombines TRBV9 with TRBJ2-3, with no clear D. The CDR3 consists of 14 residues. Germline V CDR1 and CDR2: SGDLS, YYNGEE. The V end lost 0 bases, the J end lost 6 bases, and 11 bases lay between the germline ends. Combining the CDR3 with reference TRBV9 and TRBJ2-3 gives the whole variable domain DSGVTQTPKHLITATGQRVTLRCSPRSGDLSVYWYQQSLDQGLQFLIQYYNGEERAKGNILERFSAQQFPDLHSELNLSSLELGDSALYFCASSVVPQMDTQYFGPGTRLTVL.

The rearrangement links TRBV3-1 (or the pseudogene TRBV3-2) to TRBJ1-1; no clear D gene. Per the germline V gene, CDR1 is LGHDT and CDR2 is YNNKEL (reference sequence). V lost 1 base to trimming and J lost 2 bases, with 5 bases between them. The CDR3 sequence is 13 residues long. The CDR3 bases are TGTGCCAGCAGCCAAGTACCAAACACTGAAGCTTTCTTT. Translation: CASSQVPNTEAFF.

This clone was detected only once. The chain couples TRBV21-1 to TRBJ1-2; the table assigns TRBD1, which was not confirmed against the DNA. TRBV21-1 is given as a pseudogene. The length of the CDR3 is 14 residues. Here the CDR3 reads CASSEPQGCLGYTF. The CDR3, as DNA: TGTGCCAGCAGCGAACCACAGGGTTGTCTTGGCTACACCTTC.

The V call is TRBV5-1, the J call TRBJ1-6; 7 bases line up with TRBD1. Germline V gene lookup returns CDR1 SGHRS and CDR2 YFSETQ. This CDR3 is 17 amino acids long. The ends lost 0 bases at V and 5 bases at J; junction bases unmatched: 8. In DNA form, the CDR3 reads TGCGCCAGCAGCTTGGCACGGGACAGCGGAAATAATTCACCCCTCCACTTT. It specifies CASSLARDSGNNSPLHF.